This T cell receptor (beta chain) is from a study of T cell changes during pregnancy in multiple sclerosis. V shed 4 bases, J shed 0 bases, and the junction held 6 bases outside the gene matches. The CDR3 sequence is 15 residues long. Germline loops: CDR1 LNHDA, CDR2 SQIVND (reference sequence). Sequencing used immunoSEQ multiplex PCR; TCRdb keeps in-frame clones, though not all of them. This table holds some 22,000 clones, approximately 86% found once. The sample was CD4+ T cells from peripheral blood mononuclear cells, taken in the second trimester of pregnancy. The gene calls are TRBV19 and TRBJ2-7; 7 bases line up with TRBD1. The source of this sequence is a female donor in good health, enrolled as a control in a pregnancy study. The CDR3 protein is CASSSASGGSYEQYF. CDR3 DNA: TGTGCCAGTAGTAGTGCCTCAGGGGGCTCCTACGAGCAGTACTTC.